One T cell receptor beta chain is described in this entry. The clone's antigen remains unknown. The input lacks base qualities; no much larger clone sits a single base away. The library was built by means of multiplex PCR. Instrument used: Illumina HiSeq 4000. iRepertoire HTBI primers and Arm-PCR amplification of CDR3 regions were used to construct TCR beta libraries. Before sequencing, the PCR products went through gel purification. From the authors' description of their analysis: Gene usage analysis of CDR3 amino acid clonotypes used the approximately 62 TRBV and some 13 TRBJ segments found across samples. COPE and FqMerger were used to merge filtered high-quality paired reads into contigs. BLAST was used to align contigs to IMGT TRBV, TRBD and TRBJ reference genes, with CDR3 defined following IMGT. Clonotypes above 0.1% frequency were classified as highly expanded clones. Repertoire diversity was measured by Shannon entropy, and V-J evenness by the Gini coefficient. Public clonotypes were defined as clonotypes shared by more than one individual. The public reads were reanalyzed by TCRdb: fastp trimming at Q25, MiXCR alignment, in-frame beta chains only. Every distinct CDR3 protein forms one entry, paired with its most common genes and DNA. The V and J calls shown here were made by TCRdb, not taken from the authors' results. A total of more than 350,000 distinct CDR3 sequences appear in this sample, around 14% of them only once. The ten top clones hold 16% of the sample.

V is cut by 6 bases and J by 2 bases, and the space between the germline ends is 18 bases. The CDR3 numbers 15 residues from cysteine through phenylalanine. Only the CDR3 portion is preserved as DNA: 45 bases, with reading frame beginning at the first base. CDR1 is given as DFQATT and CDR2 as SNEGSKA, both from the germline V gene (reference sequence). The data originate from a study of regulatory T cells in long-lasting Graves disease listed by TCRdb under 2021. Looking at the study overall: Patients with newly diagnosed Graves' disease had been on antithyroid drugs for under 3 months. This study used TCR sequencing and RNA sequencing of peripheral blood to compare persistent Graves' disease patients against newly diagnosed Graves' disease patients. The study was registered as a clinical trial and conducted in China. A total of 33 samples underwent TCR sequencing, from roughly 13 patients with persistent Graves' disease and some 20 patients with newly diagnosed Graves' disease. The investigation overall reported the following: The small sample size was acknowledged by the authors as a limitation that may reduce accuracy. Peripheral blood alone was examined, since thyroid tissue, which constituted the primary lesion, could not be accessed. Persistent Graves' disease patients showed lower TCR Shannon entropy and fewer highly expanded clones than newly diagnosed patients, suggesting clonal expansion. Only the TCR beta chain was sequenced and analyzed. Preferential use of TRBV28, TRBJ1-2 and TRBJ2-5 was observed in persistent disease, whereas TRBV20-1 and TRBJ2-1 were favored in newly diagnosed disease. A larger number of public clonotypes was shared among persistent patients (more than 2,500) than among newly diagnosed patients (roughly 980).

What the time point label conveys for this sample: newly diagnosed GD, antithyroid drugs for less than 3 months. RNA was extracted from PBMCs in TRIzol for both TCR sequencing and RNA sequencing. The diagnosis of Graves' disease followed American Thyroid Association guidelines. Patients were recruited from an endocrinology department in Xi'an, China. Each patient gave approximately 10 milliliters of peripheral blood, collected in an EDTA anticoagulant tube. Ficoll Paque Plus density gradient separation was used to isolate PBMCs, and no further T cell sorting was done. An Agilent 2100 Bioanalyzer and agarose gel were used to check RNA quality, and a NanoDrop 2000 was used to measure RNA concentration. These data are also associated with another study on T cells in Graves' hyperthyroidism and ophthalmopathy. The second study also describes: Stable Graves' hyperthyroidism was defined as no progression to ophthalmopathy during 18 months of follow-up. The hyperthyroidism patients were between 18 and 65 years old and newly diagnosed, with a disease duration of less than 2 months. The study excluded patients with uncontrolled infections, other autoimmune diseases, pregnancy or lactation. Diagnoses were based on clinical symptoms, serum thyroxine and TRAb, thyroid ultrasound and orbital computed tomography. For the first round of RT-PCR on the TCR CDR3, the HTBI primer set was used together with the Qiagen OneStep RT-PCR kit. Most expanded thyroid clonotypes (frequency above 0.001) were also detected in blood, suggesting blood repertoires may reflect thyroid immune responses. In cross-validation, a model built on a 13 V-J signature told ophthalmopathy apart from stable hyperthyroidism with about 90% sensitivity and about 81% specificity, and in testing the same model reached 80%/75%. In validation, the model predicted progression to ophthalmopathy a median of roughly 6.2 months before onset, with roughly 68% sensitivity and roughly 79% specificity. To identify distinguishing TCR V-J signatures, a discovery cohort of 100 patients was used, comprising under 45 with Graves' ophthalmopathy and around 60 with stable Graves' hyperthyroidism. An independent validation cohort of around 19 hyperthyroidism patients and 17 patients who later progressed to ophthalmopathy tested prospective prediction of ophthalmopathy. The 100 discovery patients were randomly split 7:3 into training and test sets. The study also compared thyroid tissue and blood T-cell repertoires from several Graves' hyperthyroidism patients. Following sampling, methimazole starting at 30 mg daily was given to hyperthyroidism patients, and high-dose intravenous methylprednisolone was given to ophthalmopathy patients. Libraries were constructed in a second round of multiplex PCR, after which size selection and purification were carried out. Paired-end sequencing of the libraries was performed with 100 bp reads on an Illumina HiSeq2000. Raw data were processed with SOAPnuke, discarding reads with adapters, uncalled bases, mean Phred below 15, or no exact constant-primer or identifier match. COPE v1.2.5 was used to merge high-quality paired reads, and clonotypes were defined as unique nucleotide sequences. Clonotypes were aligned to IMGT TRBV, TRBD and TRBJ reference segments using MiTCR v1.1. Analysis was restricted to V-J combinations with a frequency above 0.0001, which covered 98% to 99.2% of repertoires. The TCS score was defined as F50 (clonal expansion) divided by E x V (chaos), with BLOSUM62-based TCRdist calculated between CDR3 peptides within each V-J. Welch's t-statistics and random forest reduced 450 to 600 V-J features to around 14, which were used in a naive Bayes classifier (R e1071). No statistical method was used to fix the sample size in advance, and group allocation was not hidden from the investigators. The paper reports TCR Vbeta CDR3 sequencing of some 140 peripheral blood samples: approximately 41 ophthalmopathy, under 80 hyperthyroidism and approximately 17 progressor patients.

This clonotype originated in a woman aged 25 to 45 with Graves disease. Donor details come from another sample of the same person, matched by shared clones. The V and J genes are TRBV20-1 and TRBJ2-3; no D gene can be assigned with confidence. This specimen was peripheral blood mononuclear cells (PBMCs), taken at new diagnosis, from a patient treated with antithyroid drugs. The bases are TGCAGTGCCCCCCATAGTGTGGGCTCCACAGATACGCAGTATTTT. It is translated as CSAPHSVGSTDTQYF.